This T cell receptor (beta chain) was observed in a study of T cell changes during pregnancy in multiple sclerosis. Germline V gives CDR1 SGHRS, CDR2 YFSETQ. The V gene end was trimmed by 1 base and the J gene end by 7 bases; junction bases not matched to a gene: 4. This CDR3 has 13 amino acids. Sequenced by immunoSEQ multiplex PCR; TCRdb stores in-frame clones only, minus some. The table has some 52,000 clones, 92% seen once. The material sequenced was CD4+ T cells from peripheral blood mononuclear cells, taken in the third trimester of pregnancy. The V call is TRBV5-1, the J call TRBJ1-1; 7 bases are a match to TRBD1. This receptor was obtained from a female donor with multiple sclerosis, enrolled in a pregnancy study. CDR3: CASSLMTGLEAFF. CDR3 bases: TGCGCCAGCAGCTTGATGACAGGGCTTGAAGCTTTCTTT.